This T cell receptor (beta chain) was captured by sequencing in a study of a mutant IDH1 vaccine in newly diagnosed glioma. Study summary: Before enrollment, the patients had been treated with radiotherapy alone, temozolomide alone, or both together. Most of them had received both. Study-wide results and limits: Seemingly, top peripheral T cell clonotype changes bore no relation to pseudoprogression.

Concerning this clone: The antigen remains unidentified. A read error may produce the germline difference seen at one junction end. The sample contains more than one DNA sequence encoding this CDR3.

Some clones are missing from TCRdb's copy, which holds only in-frame ones; the method was immunoSEQ multiplex PCR. The sample includes 80,000 to 100,000 clones, roughly 75% of them seen just once. Per germline, CDR1 SSHAT and CDR2 FNYEAQ (reference sequence). The CDR3 totals 14 residues. Time point indicated: baseline, week 1 (first vaccination visit). Treatment specified: pre-vaccination baseline after standard-of-care therapy. Diagnosis in the donors showed new WHO grade 3 or 4 astrocytomas that were IDH1-mutant and ATRX-lost. The receptor's source is a man aged 40-49 years with glioma. This chain joins TRBV7-7 and TRBJ2-1, with TRBD2 matching 8 bases. Here the sequenced sample was PBMCs, taken from a glioma patient treated with radiotherapy, temozolomide or both. The CDR3 loop is CASSLSGGHNEQFF. The CDR3 DNA sequence: TGTGCTAGCAGCTTATCGGGAGGGCACAATGAGCAGTTCTTC.